The next 30 T cell receptor beta chains were all read from a single sample in a study of lymphopenia after photon versus proton radiotherapy. Profiling relied on immunoSEQ multiplex PCR, and the TCRdb table lists in-frame clones only, not all of them. Here the sample spans some 41,000 clones, 85% to 90% being singletons. The sample here was peripheral blood, taken from a patient treated with proton-based radiotherapy. These receptors were obtained from a woman in her 70s with pancreatic cancer. Some clones in this sample may be carry-over from other donors' samples.

The gene calls are TRBV28 and TRBJ1-1, with D maybe TRBD1 (5 bases). Trimming took 3 bases from V and 7 from J, leaving 15 bases between them. Germline CDR1 reads MDHEN; CDR2 reads SYDVKM. This CDR3 contains 14 residues. The CDR3 nucleotides are TGTGCCAGCAGTTTTCTGGGGGGGGTCGTTGAAGCTTTCTTT. It is translated as CASSFLGGVVEAFF. The full variable domain, completed using reference TRBV28 and TRBJ1-1, is DVKVTQSSRYLVKRTGEKVFLECVQDMDHENMFWYRQDPGLGLRLIYFSYDVKMKEKGDIPEGYSVSREKKERFSLILESASTNQTSMYLCASSFLGGVVEAFFGQGTRLTVV.

The rearrangement links TRBV27 to TRBJ2-5; 7 bases agree with TRBD2. Germline trimming cut 4 bases from V and 0 bases from J; bases unmatched to any gene: 5. This CDR3 has 15 residues. Looked up from germline, CDR1 is MNHEY and CDR2 is SMNVEV (reference sequence). The CDR3 DNA follows: TGTGCCAGCAGTTCCCAGGGACTAAACCAAGAGACCCAGTACTTC. This gives the protein CASSSQGLNQETQYF.

The chain couples TRBV6-1 to TRBJ1-2, with D unclear. Germline V lookup: CDR1 MNHNS, CDR2 SASEGT. The ends were cut back, 4 bases at V and 7 bases at J, with 13 bases in the middle. CDR3 length equals 13 residues. DNA for the CDR3: TGTGCCAGCAGTGGGGAGGGTTCCATTGGCTACACCTTC. This sequence encodes CASSGEGSIGYTF.

This clone is labeled as medium-sized. In DNA, the CDR3 is TGTGCCAGCAGCCGCCTGGGCTCCTACGAGCAGTACTTC. This sequence encodes CASSRLGSYEQYF. This chain joins TRBV27 and TRBJ2-7; D call uncertain. Germline CDR1 is MNHEY and CDR2 is SMNVEV (reference sequence). V lost 6 bases to trimming and J lost 0 bases, with 9 bases between them. The CDR3 spans 13 residues.

This chain connects TRBV7-9 to TRBJ1-2, with 9 bases identical to TRBD1. CDR1 is SEHNR, CDR2 FQNEAQ, per germline (reference sequence). This CDR3 is built from 14 residues. Losses at the gene ends were 4 bases for V and 8 bases for J; bases not matched to a gene: 8. The CDR3 spells CASSWGQGGSGYTF. CDR3 nucleotides: TGTGCCAGCAGCTGGGGACAGGGTGGCTCGGGCTACACCTTC. Supplemented by reference TRBV7-9 and TRBJ1-2, the full variable domain reads DTGVSQNPRHKITKRGQNVTFRCDPISEHNRLYWYRQTLGQGPEFLTYFQNEAQLEKSRLLSDRFSAERPKGSFSTLEIQRTEQGDSAMYLCASSWGQGGSGYTFGSGTRLTVV.

The chain has TRBV28 and TRBJ1-1; D might be TRBD1 (5 bases). Per germline, CDR1 MDHEN and CDR2 SYDVKM. This CDR3 region has 14 residues. Trimming removed 2 bases at V and 6 bases at J, with 13 bases between. CDR3 coding DNA: TGTGCCAGCAGTTTAGAGGGACTTCGCCCTGAAGCTTTCTTT. This translates into CASSLEGLRPEAFF.

This chain uses TRBV28 with TRBJ2-7; no firm D call. V gave up 6 bases and J gave up 4 bases, with 13 bases separating them. CDR3 length: 13 amino acids. CDR1 is MDHEN and CDR2 is SYDVKM in the germline V gene. The DNA for the CDR3 is TGTGCCAGCAGGATTTCCCCGCCGTACGAGCAGTACTTC. Translation: CASRISPPYEQYF.

A single count supports this clone. V and J are TRBV29-1 and TRBJ2-5; 10 bases map to TRBD1. The CDR3 spans 16 residues. V trimming: 7 bases; J trimming: 1 base; junction bases outside the gene matches: 12. Germline loops: CDR1 SQVTM, CDR2 ANQGSEA. CDR3 residues: CSARDWDRGFQETQYF. The CDR3 nucleotides are TGCAGCGCGAGGGATTGGGACAGGGGCTTCCAAGAGACCCAGTACTTC.

CDR3 protein: CASSTGTGATNEKLFF. CDR3 in DNA: TGTGCCAGCAGCACGGGGACAGGGGCAACTAATGAAAAACTGTTTTTT. The rearrangement joins TRBV5-6 to TRBJ1-4; 10 nucleotides align to TRBD1. CDR1 and CDR2 from the germline V gene are SGHDT and YYEEEE. The V and J ends lost 4 bases and 0 bases, in that order; junction bases with no gene match: 3. The CDR3 is made up of 16 amino acids.

The chain carries TRBV27 and TRBJ2-7; the D gene is possibly TRBD2 (6 bases). This CDR3 spans 16 amino acids. Germline V gives CDR1 MNHEY, CDR2 SMNVEV (reference sequence). Trimming took 6 bases from V and 5 from J, leaving 23 bases between them. The CDR3 region is CASRYHGASEEDEQYF. The CDR3 region has the DNA TGTGCCAGCAGATACCACGGGGCTAGCGAAGAGGACGAGCAGTACTTC.

The chain uses TRBV27 and TRBJ2-5; unclear D gene. The DNA matches TRBJ2-7 better at its end, which makes the J call doubtful. Germline V gene sequence: CDR1 MNHEY, CDR2 SMNVEV (reference sequence). The CDR3 contains 14 residues. As DNA, the CDR3 is TGTGCCAGCAGTAAGATAGAAAGCTCCTACGAGCAGTACTTC. It is translated as CASSKIESSYEQYF.

The chain combines TRBV28 with TRBJ2-2; D ambiguous. V lost 6 bases, J lost 7 bases, and 9 bases lay in between. The CDR3 runs to 12 residues. In germline, CDR1 is MDHEN, CDR2 SYDVKM. The CDR3 here is CASRGPGGELFF. CDR3 sequence (DNA): TGTGCCAGCAGAGGGCCAGGCGGGGAGCTGTTTTTT.

CDR3 bases: TGTGCCGGGAAGGGGGCTGCGAACACTGAAGCTTTCTTT. This translates into CAGKGAANTEAFF. The rearrangement links TRBV30 to TRBJ1-1, with 7 bases lining up with TRBD1. This CDR3 has 13 amino acids. The J segment lost 1 base and the V segment lost 8 bases, leaving 7 bases of the junction unmatched. CDR1 and CDR2 (germline): GTSNPN, SVGIG (reference sequence). The variable domain in full, with the rest retrieved from reference TRBV30 and TRBJ1-1, is SQTIHQWPATLVQPVGSPLSLECTVEGTSNPNLYWYRQAAGRGLQLLFYSVGIGQISSEVPQNLSASRPQDRQFILSSKKLLLSDSGFYLCAGKGAANTEAFFGQGTRLTVV.

The genes are TRBV7-3 and TRBJ1-2; D gene unclear. Between the trimmed V and J ends, which lost 2 bases and 5 bases, there was a span of 9 bases. The germline CDR1 and CDR2 sequences are SGHTA and FQGTGA. The CDR3 spans 13 residues. For the CDR3, the DNA is TGTGCCAGCAGCTTAGAGGGCGGGTATGGCTACACCTTC. Translating it yields CASSLEGGYGYTF.

The genes are TRBV11-1 and TRBJ2-1; 8 bases are shared with TRBD1. From germline, CDR1 is SGHAT and CDR2 FQDESV (reference sequence). Losses at the gene ends were 5 bases for V and 7 bases for J; bases not matched to a gene: 10. The CDR3 has 15 residues. The CDR3: CASSGGQAALNEQFF. The CDR3 bases are TGTGCCAGCAGCGGGGGACAGGCCGCCCTAAATGAGCAGTTCTTC.

The chain recombines TRBV28 with TRBJ2-7, with TRBD2 identical over 8 bases. The length of the CDR3 is 14 residues. CDR1 and CDR2 from the germline V gene are MDHEN and SYDVKM. V trimming: 6 bases; J trimming: 4 bases; junction bases outside the gene matches: 8. The CDR3 region is CASRTRTSIYEQYF. The CDR3 region has the DNA TGTGCCAGCAGGACCCGGACTAGCATTTACGAGCAGTACTTC.

This clone was recorded a few times. J is TRBJ1-2 and V is TRBV18; D gene ambiguous. CDR1 and CDR2 (germline): KGHSH, LQKENI. The CDR3 spans 13 residues. V was clipped by 0 bases and J by 4 bases, with 6 bases between them. The CDR3 sequence: CASSPPASYGYTF. The CDR3 DNA is TGTGCCAGCTCACCACCAGCGTCCTATGGCTACACCTTC.

The rearrangement links TRBV2 to TRBJ2-3, with TRBD1 as a possible D gene (6 bases). This CDR3 contains 14 residues. CDR1 and CDR2 (germline): SNHLY, FYNNEI. Trimming left V 5 bases short and J 4 bases short, with 13 bases between. In nucleotides, the CDR3 is TGTGCCAGCAGTCTTTCCAGGGGCGCAGATACGCAGTATTTT. Protein sequence: CASSLSRGADTQYF.

This clone has more than one count but fewer than ten. The V call is TRBV7-9, the J call TRBJ1-6; D is uncertain. Germline V gene lookup returns CDR1 SEHNR and CDR2 FQNEAQ (reference sequence). The CDR3 consists of 14 residues. Trimming removed 5 bases at V and 1 base at J, with 6 bases between. CDR3 in DNA: TGTGCCAGCAGCCGGCAGTCCTATAATTCACCCCTCCACTTT. It translates to CASSRQSYNSPLHF. Supplemented by reference TRBV7-9 and TRBJ1-6, the full variable domain reads DTGVSQNPRHKITKRGQNVTFRCDPISEHNRLYWYRQTLGQGPEFLTYFQNEAQLEKSRLLSDRFSAERPKGSFSTLEIQRTEQGDSAMYLCASSRQSYNSPLHFGNGTRLTVT.

The CDR3 is CASTTTWTGVINQPQHF. DNA of the CDR3: TGTGCCAGTACTACTACGTGGACAGGGGTGATCAATCAGCCCCAGCATTTT. The chain employs TRBV19 and TRBJ1-5, with TRBD1 matching over 9 bases. CDR1 LNHDA and CDR2 SQIVND come from the germline V gene (reference sequence). Trimming cost V 7 bases and J 3 bases; bases outside gene matches: 13. This CDR3 comprises 17 residues.

The DNA of the CDR3 is TGTGCCAGCAGTGACTCACTAGCGGGAGGGCCCGATACGCAGTATTTT. Its protein is CASSDSLAGGPDTQYF. The V call is TRBV6-4, the J call TRBJ2-3, with 13 bases identical to TRBD2. The V and J ends lost 0 bases and 6 bases, in that order; junction bases with no gene match: 3. This CDR3 has 16 amino acids. Germline V CDR1 and CDR2: MRHNA, SNTAGT.

The gene calls are TRBV6-5 and TRBJ1-5; D unresolved. Trimming stripped 3 bases from V and 2 bases from J, with 5 bases between. The CDR3 spans 13 residues. Germline V CDR1 and CDR2: MNHEY, SVGAGI. CDR3 amino acids: CASSYPGNQPQHF. CDR3 in DNA: TGTGCCAGCAGTTATCCCGGCAATCAGCCCCAGCATTTT.

The chain has TRBV18 and TRBJ2-3; 7 bases agree with TRBD1. V trimming: 4 bases; J trimming: 0 bases; junction bases outside the gene matches: 4. The CDR3 covers 15 residues. The germline CDR1 and CDR2 sequences are KGHSH and LQKENI. The CDR3 nucleotides are TGTGCCAGCTCACGAGGGACAGCTAGCACAGATACGCAGTATTTT. It yields the protein CASSRGTASTDTQYF.

The V call is TRBV5-1, the J call TRBJ1-4; 7 bases are a match to TRBD1. Germline CDR1 and CDR2: SGHRS and YFSETQ. The V and J ends lost 1 base and 8 bases, in that order; junction bases with no gene match: 5. CDR3 length: 14 residues. CDR3 sequence (DNA): TGCGCCAGCAGCTTGTCACCAGGGGGAGAAAAACTGTTTTTT. This codes for CASSLSPGGEKLFF.

This clone was picked up one time. The rearrangement joins TRBV5-1 to TRBJ1-1, with 11 bases fitting TRBD1. The CDR3 extends over 15 amino acids. Germline CDR1 is SGHRS and CDR2 is YFSETQ. V lost 4 bases, J lost 5 bases, and 7 bases stayed unmatched. CDR3 DNA sequence: TGCGCCAGCAGCACCCCGGGACAGGGGGAAACTGAAGCTTTCTTT. This encodes CASSTPGQGETEAFF. The full variable domain, in which reference TRBV5-1 and TRBJ1-1 provide the parts outside the CDR3, is KAGVTQTPRYLIKTRGQQVTLSCSPISGHRSVSWYQQTPGQGLQFLFEYFSETQRNKGNFPGRFSGRQFSNSRSEMNVSTLELGDSALYLCASSTPGQGETEAFFGQGTRLTVV.

The chain links TRBV5-1 to TRBJ2-3; TRBD1 agrees at 7 bases. V gave up 1 base and J gave up 1 base; unmatched junction bases: 3. CDR3 length: 15 amino acids. Germline V CDR1 and CDR2: SGHRS, YFSETQ. The CDR3 reads CASSLWQGGTDTQYF. The CDR3 coding sequence is TGCGCCAGCAGCTTGTGGCAGGGGGGCACAGATACGCAGTATTTT.

This chain links TRBV11-2 with TRBJ2-7, with 13 bases lining up with TRBD2. The CDR3 contains 15 residues. V lost 5 bases to trimming and J lost 3 bases; unmatched junction nucleotides: 4. Germline V gives CDR1 SGHAT, CDR2 FQNNGV. CDR3 in amino acids: CASSPWTSGGYEQYF. The CDR3 DNA sequence: TGTGCCAGCAGCCCCTGGACTAGCGGGGGCTACGAGCAGTACTTC.

The chain carries TRBV5-1 and TRBJ2-7, with 10 nucleotides matching TRBD2. CDR3 length equals 14 residues. The ends lost 4 bases at V and 9 bases at J; junction bases unmatched: 10. Germline lookup yields CDR1 SGHRS and CDR2 YFSETQ. CDR3 sequence: CASSELAGDNGQYF. The CDR3 DNA follows: TGCGCCAGCAGCGAGCTAGCGGGAGACAACGGGCAGTACTTC.

This chain joins TRBV5-4 and TRBJ2-3; 8 positions match TRBD2. The trim removed 4 bases at V and 2 bases at J, leaving 9 bases unmatched. The germline CDR1 and CDR2 sequences are SGHNT and YYREEE (reference sequence). This CDR3 comprises 16 residues. Here the CDR3 DNA reads TGTGCCAGCAGCGACGCCGGGACTAGATCCACAGATACGCAGTATTTT. The encoded protein is CASSDAGTRSTDTQYF.

This sequence joins TRBV7-2 and TRBJ2-7; D tentatively reads TRBD1 or TRBD2 (6 bases each). V was trimmed by 7 bases and J by 3 bases, leaving 19 bases between them. From germline, CDR1 is SGHTA and CDR2 FQGNSA. This CDR3 has 15 residues. The CDR3 loop reads CASNPGASVGYEQYF. Here the CDR3 DNA reads TGTGCCAGCAACCCGGGGGCCTCTGTAGGCTACGAGCAGTACTTC. The full variable domain, completed using reference TRBV7-2 and TRBJ2-7, is GAGVSQSPSNKVTEKGKDVELRCDPISGHTALYWYRQSLGQGLEFLIYFQGNSAPDKSGLPSDRFSAERTGGSVSTLTIQRTQQEDSAVYLCASNPGASVGYEQYFGPGTRLTVT.